This TCR beta chain was captured by sequencing in a study of beta chain features in type 1 diabetes. For the study at large: When patients were set against healthy donors, age, gender and cell yields were similar. Roughly 110,000,000 sorted cells were examined across all samples.

The authors reverse transcribed all of the isolated RNA, so sequencing captured expressed TCRB transcripts. The assay was immunoSEQ multiplex PCR, and TCRdb's table has in-frame clones only and misses some. The sample holds 640,000 or so clones, over 13% seen once. Germline-derived CDR1 and CDR2 are SNHLY and FYNNEI. Deletions cut 2 bases from V and 7 bases from J, with 11 bases between. This CDR3 is built from 13 residues. Whole-study results and caveats: Comparison showed that naive, central memory and Treg TCRB repertoires appeared more similar among patients than among healthy donors. Among patients with Type 1 diabetes, TCRB CDR3s were moderately but significantly shorter in every one of the four CD4+ subsets.

With respect to this clone: Its antigen is undetermined.

This chain joins TRBV2 and TRBJ1-2; D not resolved. This sequence was found in a man between 18 and 35 years old with type 1 diabetes. The material sequenced was naive CD4+ T cells from blood. The CDR3 spells CASSERVSGGYTF. The CDR3 coding sequence is TGTGCCAGCAGTGAACGGGTTTCGGGTGGCTACACCTTC.